This paragraph covers one T cell receptor (beta chain) sequence. Its antigen is not identified. The V and J ends lost 0 bases and 0 bases respectively, with 12 bases between them. This CDR3 contains 16 residues. Germline CDR1 and CDR2: SGDLS and YYNGEE. This record belongs to a study of T cells in Graves' hyperthyroidism and ophthalmopathy. Study findings and constraints: Onset of ophthalmopathy came a median roughly 6.5 months after the model predicted it.

A patient was excluded if there was uncontrolled infection, other autoimmune disease, pregnancy or lactation. The diagnostic basis comprised clinical symptoms, serum thyroxine and TRAb, thyroid ultrasound and orbital computed tomography. The investigators amplified TCR beta CDR3 regions from RNA transcripts. The primer set for the first-round RT-PCR of the TCR CDR3 was HTBI. Via MiXCR, TCRdb re-called the multiplex PCR reads, giving one row per CDR3 protein. In the table there are about 400,000 distinct CDR3 sequences, 14% of which are singletons. The sample consisted of blood. This chain links TRBV9 with TRBJ1-2, with unresolved D. The source of this sequence is a woman in her twenties or thirties with Graves' ophthalmopathy. This CDR3 reads CASSVVPTPANYGYTF. The CDR3 coding sequence is TGTGCCAGCAGCGTAGTCCCCACACCAGCTAACTATGGCTACACCTTC.